This paragraph reports one TCR beta chain. The antigen is unknown. The source of the sample is a study of cytotoxic CD8 clonotypes in ibrutinib-treated CLL. Study-level results: Rare overall, public clonotypes shrank or held steady under therapy.

From cryopreserved PBMCs came about 2 micrograms of genomic DNA used for TCR beta libraries. Germline CDR1 MDHEN, CDR2 SYDVKM. CDR3 length: 13 residues. V lost 3 bases and J lost 1, with 6 bases in between. TCRdb's table, derived via immunoSEQ multiplex PCR, lists solely in-frame clones and lacks some. This sample has roughly 47,000 clones, with about half found just once. The clonotype originates from a human donor with chronic lymphocytic leukemia. The input for sequencing was PBMCs, taken after 12 months of ibrutinib treatment. The rearrangement joins TRBV28 to TRBJ1-1; D not resolved. The CDR3 DNA is TGTGCCAGCAGTTTCCTACCGAACACTGAAGCTTTCTTT. Translating gives CASSFLPNTEAFF.